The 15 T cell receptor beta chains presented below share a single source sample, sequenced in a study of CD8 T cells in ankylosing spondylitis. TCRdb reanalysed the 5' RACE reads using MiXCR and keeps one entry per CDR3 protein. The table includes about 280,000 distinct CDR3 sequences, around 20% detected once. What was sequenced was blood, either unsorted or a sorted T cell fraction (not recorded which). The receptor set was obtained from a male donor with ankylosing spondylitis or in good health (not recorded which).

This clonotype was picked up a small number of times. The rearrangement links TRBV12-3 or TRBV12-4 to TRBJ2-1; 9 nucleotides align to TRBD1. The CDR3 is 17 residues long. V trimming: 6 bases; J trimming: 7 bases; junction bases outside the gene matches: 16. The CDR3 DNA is TGTGCCAGCAGCCGTCCAGTCACAGGGGGCATAGGAAATGAGCAGTTCTTC. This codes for CASSRPVTGGIGNEQFF.

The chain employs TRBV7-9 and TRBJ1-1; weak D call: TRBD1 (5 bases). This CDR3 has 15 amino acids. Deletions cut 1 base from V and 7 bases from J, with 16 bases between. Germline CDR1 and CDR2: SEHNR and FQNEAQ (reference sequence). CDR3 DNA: TGTGCCAGCAGCTTAGTTGGGACCCCCTCGGATGAAGCTTTCTTT. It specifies CASSLVGTPSDEAFF. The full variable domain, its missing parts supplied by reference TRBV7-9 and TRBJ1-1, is DTGVSQNPRHKITKRGQNVTFRCDPISEHNRLYWYRQTLGQGPEFLTYFQNEAQLEKSRLLSDRFSAERPKGSFSTLEIQRTEQGDSAMYLCASSLVGTPSDEAFFGQGTRLTVV.

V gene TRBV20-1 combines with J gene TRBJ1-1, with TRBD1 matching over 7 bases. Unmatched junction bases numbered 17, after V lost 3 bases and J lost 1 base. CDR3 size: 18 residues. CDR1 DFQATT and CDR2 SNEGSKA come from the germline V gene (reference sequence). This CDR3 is CSASMWRTGDLRNTEAFF. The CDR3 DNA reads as TGCAGTGCTAGCATGTGGAGGACAGGAGACTTGAGGAACACTGAAGCTTTCTTT.

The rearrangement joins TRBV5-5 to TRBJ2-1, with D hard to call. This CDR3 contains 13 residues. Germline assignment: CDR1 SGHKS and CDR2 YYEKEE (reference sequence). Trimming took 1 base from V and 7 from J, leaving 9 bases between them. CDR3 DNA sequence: TGTGCCAGCAGCTTGCTCTCGGCGAATGAGCAGTTCTTC. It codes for CASSLLSANEQFF.

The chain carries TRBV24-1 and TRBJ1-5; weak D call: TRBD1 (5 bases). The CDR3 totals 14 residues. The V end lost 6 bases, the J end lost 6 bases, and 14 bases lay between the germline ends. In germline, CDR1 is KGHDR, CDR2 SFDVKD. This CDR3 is CATSHRDGAQPQHF. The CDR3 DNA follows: TGTGCCACCAGTCACCGGGACGGAGCTCAGCCCCAGCATTTT.

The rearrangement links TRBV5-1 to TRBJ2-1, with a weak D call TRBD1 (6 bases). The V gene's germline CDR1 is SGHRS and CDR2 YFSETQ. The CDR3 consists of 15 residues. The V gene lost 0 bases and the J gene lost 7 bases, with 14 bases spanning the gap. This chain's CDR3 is CASSLVGTGKNEQFF. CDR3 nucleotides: TGCGCCAGCAGCTTGGTTGGAACAGGGAAGAATGAGCAGTTCTTC.

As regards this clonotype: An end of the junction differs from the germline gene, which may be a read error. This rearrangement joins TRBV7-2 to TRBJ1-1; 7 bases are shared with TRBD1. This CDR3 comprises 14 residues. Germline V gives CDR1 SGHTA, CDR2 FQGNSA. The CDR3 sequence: CVSSSDRVSTEAFF. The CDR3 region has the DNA TGTGTCAGCAGTTCAGACAGGGTTTCCACTGAAGCTTTCTTT.

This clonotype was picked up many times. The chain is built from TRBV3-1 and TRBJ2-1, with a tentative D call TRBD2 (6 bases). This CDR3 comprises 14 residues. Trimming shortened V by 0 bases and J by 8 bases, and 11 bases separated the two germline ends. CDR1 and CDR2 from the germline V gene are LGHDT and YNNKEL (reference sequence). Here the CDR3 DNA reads TGTGCCAGCAGCCAAGAGGGGCGGGATTATGAGCAGTTCTTC. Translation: CASSQEGRDYEQFF.

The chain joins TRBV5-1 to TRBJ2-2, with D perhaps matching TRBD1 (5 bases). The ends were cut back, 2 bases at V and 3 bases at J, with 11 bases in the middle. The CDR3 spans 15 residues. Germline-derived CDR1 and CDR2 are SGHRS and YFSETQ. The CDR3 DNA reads TGCGCCAGCAGCTTCCTACAGGCATACACCGGGGAGCTGTTTTTT. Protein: CASSFLQAYTGELFF.

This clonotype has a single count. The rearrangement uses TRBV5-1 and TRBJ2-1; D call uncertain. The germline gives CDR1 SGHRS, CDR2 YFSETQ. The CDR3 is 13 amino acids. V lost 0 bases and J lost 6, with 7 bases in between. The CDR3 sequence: CASSLALGNEQFF. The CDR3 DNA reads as TGCGCCAGCAGCTTGGCCCTCGGCAATGAGCAGTTCTTC.

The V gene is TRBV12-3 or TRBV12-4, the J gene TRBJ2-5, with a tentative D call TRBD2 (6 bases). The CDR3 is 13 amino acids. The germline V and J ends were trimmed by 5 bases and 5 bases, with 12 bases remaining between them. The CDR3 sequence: CASSTHGSETQYF. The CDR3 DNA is TGTGCCAGCAGTACTCACGGGAGTGAGACCCAGTACTTC.

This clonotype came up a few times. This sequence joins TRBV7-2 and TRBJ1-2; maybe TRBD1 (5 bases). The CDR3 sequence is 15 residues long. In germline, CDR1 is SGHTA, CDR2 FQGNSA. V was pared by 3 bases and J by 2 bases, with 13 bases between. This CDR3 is CASSLQGVGNYGYTF. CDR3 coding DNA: TGTGCCAGCAGCTTGCAGGGAGTGGGAAACTATGGCTACACCTTC.

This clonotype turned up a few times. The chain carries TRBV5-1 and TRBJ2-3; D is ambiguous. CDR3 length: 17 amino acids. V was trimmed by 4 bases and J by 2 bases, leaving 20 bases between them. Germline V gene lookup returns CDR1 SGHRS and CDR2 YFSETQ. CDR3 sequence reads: CASSQDGLGKITDTQYF. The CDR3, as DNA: TGCGCCAGCAGCCAAGATGGGCTAGGGAAGATCACAGATACGCAGTATTTT.

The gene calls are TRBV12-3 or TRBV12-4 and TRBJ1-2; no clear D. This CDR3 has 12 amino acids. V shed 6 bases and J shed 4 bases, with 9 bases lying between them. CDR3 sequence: CASRGASYGYTF. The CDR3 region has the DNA TGTGCCAGCAGAGGAGCCTCCTATGGCTACACCTTC.

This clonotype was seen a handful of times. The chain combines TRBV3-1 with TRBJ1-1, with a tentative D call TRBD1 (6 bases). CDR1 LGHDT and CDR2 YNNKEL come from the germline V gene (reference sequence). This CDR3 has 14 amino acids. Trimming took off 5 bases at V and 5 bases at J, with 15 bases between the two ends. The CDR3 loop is CASSARGSMTEAFF. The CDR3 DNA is TGTGCCAGCAGCGCAAGGGGGTCGATGACTGAAGCTTTCTTT.